One sample yielded the 20 T cell receptor beta chains listed below, sequenced in a study of CD8+CD57+ T cells in acquired aplastic anemia. All sequencing subjects had displayed CD8+CD57+ cell expansion on flow cytometry. TCR beta VDJ and CDR3 profiling used genomic DNA as template. TCRdb re-called the reads through MiXCR, storing one row per CDR3 protein. The table has 200,000 to 250,000 distinct CDR3 sequences, approximately 50% seen once. Sequenced input: sorted CD4+, CD8+, or CD8+CD57+ T cells (not recorded which) from PBMCs. These receptors came from a human donor with aplastic anemia.

This rearrangement joins TRBV9 to TRBJ2-3, with 8 bases aligning to TRBD2. Germline V gene data show CDR1 as SGDLS and CDR2 as YYNGEE. The CDR3 sequence is 18 residues long. J lost 2 bases, V lost 4 bases, and 15 bases had no gene match. This CDR3 is CASSSEVGLAGATDTQYF. DNA for the CDR3: TGTGCCAGCAGCTCAGAGGTGGGGCTAGCGGGTGCCACAGATACGCAGTATTTT.

The J gene is TRBJ2-5, the V gene TRBV6-5, with no clear D. V dropped 6 bases and J dropped 1 base, with 15 bases sitting between them. Germline assignment: CDR1 MNHEY and CDR2 SVGAGI. CDR3 length: 15 residues. The CDR3 spells CASSPRAVFQETQYF. CDR3 nucleotide sequence: TGTGCCAGCAGCCCTCGGGCAGTCTTCCAAGAGACCCAGTACTTC.

The rearrangement joins TRBV7-2 to TRBJ2-5, with 7 bases matching TRBD1. J was trimmed by 5 bases and V by 1 base; bases with no gene match: 4. The CDR3 has 14 residues. The germline V gene encodes CDR1 SGHTA and CDR2 FQGNSA. The chain's CDR3 is CASSLDRGWETQYF. CDR3 sequence (DNA): TGTGCCAGCAGCTTAGACAGGGGATGGGAGACCCAGTACTTC.

The V and J genes are TRBV10-3 and TRBJ2-7, with D uncertain. Trimming took 11 bases from V and 7 from J, leaving 15 bases between them. Germline loops: CDR1 ENHRY, CDR2 SYGVKD. CDR3 size: 11 residues. Here the CDR3 DNA reads TGTGCCGTCCGAGCCTCTGGGGAGCAGTACGTC. Protein sequence: CAVRASGEQYV.

Turning to this clonotype: One end of the junction is discordant with germline, which a read error may explain. The chain is built from TRBV5-5 and TRBJ2-7, with 11 bases aligning to TRBD2. This CDR3 has 15 amino acids. Germline-derived CDR1 and CDR2 are SGHKS and YYEKEE (reference sequence). Written as DNA, the CDR3 is TGTGCCAGCAGCGGAGGGACTAGCGGCTCCTGCGAGCAGTACTTC. Translating it yields CASSGGTSGSCEQYF.

The genes are TRBV6-5 and TRBJ2-7; D is possibly TRBD1 or TRBD2 (5 bases each). Germline CDR1 is MNHEY and CDR2 is SVGAGI. The CDR3 covers 15 residues. The V end lost 2 bases, the J end lost 0 bases, and 11 bases lay between the germline ends. The CDR3 DNA is TGTGCCAGCAGTTACGGGGCAGGGAGCTCCTACGAGCAGTACTTC. Protein sequence: CASSYGAGSSYEQYF.

This chain uses TRBV5-6 with TRBJ1-2; no reliable D call. The germline V gene encodes CDR1 SGHDT and CDR2 YYEEEE. The CDR3 loop spans 15 amino acids. The germline V and J ends were trimmed by 4 bases and 12 bases, with 25 bases remaining between them. In DNA form, the CDR3 reads TGTGCCAGCAGCCCCTGGGTAGCAGTTCGCATTGGGGACACCTTC. Translation: CASSPWVAVRIGDTF.

In DNA, the CDR3 is TGTGCCAGCAGCCAAGGGAGTTTGGAGCGCCAAGAGACCCAGCATTTT. As protein: CASSQGSLERQETQHF. The chain links TRBV9 to TRBJ1-5; D gene unclear. Germline-derived CDR1 and CDR2 are SGDLS and YYNGEE. CDR3 length equals 16 residues. V lost 4 bases to trimming and J lost 11 bases, with 25 bases between them.

Comments on this clonotype: This may stem from a read error, because a much larger clone lies one nucleotide away. This chain uses TRBV7-9 with TRBJ2-5; TRBD1 or TRBD2 may be the D gene (5 bases each). This CDR3 region has 20 residues. CDR1 and CDR2 (germline): SEHNR, FQNEAQ (reference sequence). The CDR3 region is CAGRNTLQDTSVGMEETQYF. The CDR3 DNA sequence: TGTGCCGGCAGAAACACTCTCCAGGACACCAGTGTCGGGATGGAAGAGACCCAGTACTTC.

The chain recombines TRBV9 with TRBJ2-7; TRBD2 matches at 10 bases. CDR1 is SGDLS and CDR2 is YYNGEE in the germline V gene. The CDR3 length is 14 residues. With V trimmed by 3 bases and J by 3 bases, 3 bases remained unmatched. CDR3 loop: CASSASGRIYEQYF. In nucleotides, the CDR3 is TGTGCCAGCAGCGCTAGCGGGAGAATCTACGAGCAGTACTTC.

The rearrangement links TRBV20-1 to TRBJ1-1, with D unresolved. Germline CDR1 and CDR2: DFQATT and SNEGSKA (reference sequence). Trimming took 6 bases from V and 1 from J, leaving 9 bases between them. The CDR3 totals 12 residues. The CDR3, as DNA: TGCAGTGCCCTAGGAAGGAACACTGAAGCTTTCTTT. This codes for CSALGRNTEAFF.

As to this clonotype: With a much larger clone just one base away, this may be a read error. This chain's CDR3 is CASSLGGHGDNEQSF. DNA for the CDR3: TGCGCCAGCAGCTTGGGGGGGCACGGGGACAATGAGCAGTCCTTC. V is TRBV5-1 and J is TRBJ2-1, with D possibly TRBD1 on 6 matching bases. Germline CDR1 SGHRS, CDR2 YFSETQ. The CDR3 has 15 amino acids.

This clonotype has a count of ten or more. The V gene is TRBV29-1, the J gene TRBJ2-7; TRBD1 is a possible D gene (6 bases). Trimming pared 4 bases from V and 5 bases from J, leaving 12 bases between. The CDR3 has 12 amino acids. Germline V gene sequence: CDR1 SQVTM, CDR2 ANQGSEA. CDR3 amino acids: CSVVGGPDEQYF. The DNA of the CDR3 is TGCAGCGTTGTAGGGGGTCCCGACGAGCAGTACTTC.

The chain employs TRBV24-1 and TRBJ2-3, with 8 bases lining up with TRBD2. Unmatched junction bases numbered 7, after V lost 7 bases and J lost 2 bases. From germline, CDR1 is KGHDR and CDR2 SFDVKD. The CDR3 length is 15 residues. DNA for the CDR3: TGTGCCACCAGAAACATAGCGGGGCTCACAGATACGCAGTATTTT. Its translation: CATRNIAGLTDTQYF.

This clonotype was counted a few times. This rearrangement joins TRBV6-5 to TRBJ1-1; D possibly corresponds to TRBD1 (5 bases). Germline values: CDR1 MNHEY, CDR2 SVGAGI. The germline V and J ends were trimmed by 5 bases and 2 bases, with 18 bases remaining between them. There are 16 residues in the CDR3. The CDR3 DNA reads TGTGCCAGCAGTCCTTCGGGACGGATCATAAACACTGAAGCTTTCTTT. Its protein product is CASSPSGRIINTEAFF.

The chain couples TRBV30 to TRBJ2-3, with 8 bases matching TRBD2. Per the germline V gene, CDR1 is GTSNPN and CDR2 is SVGIG (reference sequence). The CDR3 extends over 14 amino acids. The trim removed 2 bases at V and 5 bases at J, leaving 6 bases unmatched. The DNA for the CDR3 is TGTGCCTGGAGTCCCGGGGGGGGGGAAGATACGCAGTATTTT. It yields the protein CAWSPGGGEDTQYF.

Details on this clonotype: The junction does not match germline at one end; this may be a read error. The chain joins TRBV24-1 to TRBJ2-7; 7 bases align to TRBD2. Germline CDR1 is KGHDR and CDR2 is SFDVKD. CDR3 length equals 15 residues. CDR3: CASSEVAGDSYEQYF. As DNA, the CDR3 is TGTGCCAGCAGTGAAGTTGCGGGGGACTCCTACGAGCAGTACTTC.

This chain connects TRBV9 to TRBJ2-7, with 7 nucleotides matching TRBD2. From germline, CDR1 is SGDLS and CDR2 YYNGEE. The CDR3 extends over 14 amino acids. V trimming: 0 bases; J trimming: 9 bases; junction bases outside the gene matches: 9. The CDR3 sequence is CASSVGLGVAGQYF. The CDR3 DNA reads TGTGCCAGCAGCGTAGGGCTGGGGGTAGCGGGGCAGTACTTC.

This clonotype was observed at least ten times. This chain links TRBV5-5 with TRBJ2-6; D gene ambiguous. Germline CDR1 and CDR2: SGHKS and YYEKEE (reference sequence). The V and J ends lost 0 bases and 0 bases respectively, with 4 bases between them. This CDR3 spans 15 amino acids. CDR3 coding DNA: TGTGCCAGCAGCTTGGGAGCCTCTGGGGCCAACGTCCTGACTTTC. Translated, it gives CASSLGASGANVLTF.

The chain recombines TRBV5-1 with TRBJ1-1, with 8 bases fitting TRBD1. Per the germline V gene, CDR1 is SGHRS and CDR2 is YFSETQ. The junction had 5 bases not matched to a gene; V was cut back by 3 bases and J by 1 base. The CDR3 length is 15 residues. The CDR3 protein is CASSYQGAENTEAFF. The CDR3 nucleotides read TGCGCCAGCAGCTATCAGGGGGCAGAGAACACTGAAGCTTTCTTT. Full variable domain (outside the CDR3, taken from reference TRBV5-1 and TRBJ1-1): KAGVTQTPRYLIKTRGQQVTLSCSPISGHRSVSWYQQTPGQGLQFLFEYFSETQRNKGNFPGRFSGRQFSNSRSEMNVSTLELGDSALYLCASSYQGAENTEAFFGQGTRLTVV.